This record looks at one TCR beta chain sequence and its context. As yet, its antigen is unknown. This sample is part of a study of metastatic and nonmetastatic thyroid tumors. Study context: Thyroid patients, malignant and benign, had repertoires compared across blood and tumor or nodule tissue. Study-level points and caveats: As reported, TCR beta diversity in blood and tumor was significantly higher in malignant thyroid tumors than in benign nodules.

Treatment of any kind had been given to no patient before thyroid surgery. MiXCR was used by TCRdb to re-call the PCR reads. The sample yields 15,000 to 20,000 clones, 15% to 19% seen once. CDR1 is MGHRA, CDR2 YSYEKL, per germline. The CDR3 has 13 amino acids. Trimming removed 2 bases at V and 2 bases at J, with 1 base between. The TCR was taken from a female donor with papillary thyroid cancer or a benign thyroid nodule (not recorded which). Some clones in this sample may be carry-over from other donors' samples. Sequenced: blood. The rearrangement uses TRBV4-1 and TRBJ2-6, with no clear D. CDR3 nucleotide sequence: TGCGCCAGCAGCCAAACTGGGGCCAACGTCCTGACTTTC. Protein sequence: CASSQTGANVLTF.